This T cell receptor beta chain was sequenced for a study of molecular identifiers for immune sequencing clone quantification. Listed TCR primers, together with previously described methods, were used for the bulk TCR libraries. TCRdb re-analysed the PCR reads in MiXCR, keeping a single row per CDR3 protein. The sample lists about 100,000 distinct CDR3 sequences, around 37% occurring once. The germline V gene encodes CDR1 MNHNY and CDR2 SVGAGI (reference sequence). V was shortened by 5 bases and J by 13 bases, with 24 bases between the two germline ends. This CDR3 is 15 amino acids long. The rearrangement links TRBV6-6 to TRBJ2-1; D is perhaps TRBD2 (6 bases). This clonotype was obtained from a human donor in good health. Some libraries in this study had Jurkat cell RNA spiked in. The sample consisted of naive CD8+ T cells from blood, with Jurkat cell RNA spiked in. Specified subset: FACS-sorted CD8+CD4-CCR7+CD45RA+ naive T cells. The CDR3 region has the DNA TGTGCCAGCAGTCCCCTCCGTTGGCAGGGAGGAGCTCAGTTCTTC. Translated: CASSPLRWQGGAQFF.